The T cell receptor (beta chain) under discussion was sequenced for a study of T-cell reconstitution after alpha-beta-depleted transplantation in children. Overall study results and limits: Among T cells one year after transplant, newly produced cells accounted for most counts and diversity.

The CDR3 spans 15 residues. Germline V gene lookup returns CDR1 SNHLY and CDR2 FYNNEI. Trimming took 4 bases from V and 4 from J, leaving 14 bases between them. A few counts support this clonotype. Its target is not known. It was with unique molecular identifiers that the TCRbeta library was prepared. TCRdb reanalysed the PCR reads using MiXCR and keeps one entry per CDR3 protein. Of about 350,000 distinct CDR3 sequences in the sample, around 15% were seen once. This sample comprised PBMCs, mostly from graft donor cells, obtained 360 days after TCRalphabeta/CD19-depleted stem cell transplant. This receptor was obtained from a male patient aged 2 to 10 who had a stem cell transplant for acute lymphoblastic leukemia, so the T cells may come from the graft donor. This sequence joins TRBV2 and TRBJ2-1; D may be TRBD2 (5 bases). CDR3 protein: CASSVGLKTYNEQFF. In nucleotides, the CDR3 is TGTGCCAGCAGTGTAGGACTTAAAACTTACAATGAGCAGTTCTTC.